Presented here are 9 T cell receptor beta chains from one specimen sequenced in a study of molecular identifiers for immune sequencing clone quantification. Via MiXCR, TCRdb re-called the PCR reads, giving one row per CDR3 protein. The data contain about 640,000 distinct CDR3 sequences, just under 20% of them singletons. The sequenced sample consisted of naive CD8+ T cells from blood, with Jurkat cell RNA spiked in. The sample's subset: FACS-sorted CD8+CD4-CCR7+CD45RA+ naive T cells. Receptors originate from a human donor in good health. Some libraries in this study had Jurkat cell RNA spiked in.

This clonotype occurred a few times. The genes are TRBV28 and TRBJ1-1, with a weak D call TRBD1 (5 bases). The CDR3 is 13 amino acids. Germline V gene sequence: CDR1 MDHEN, CDR2 SYDVKM. V lost 2 bases to trimming and J lost 3 bases, with 7 bases between them. The CDR3 protein is CASSLMGDTEAFF. The CDR3 region has the DNA TGTGCCAGCAGTTTAATGGGGGACACTGAAGCTTTCTTT.

This chain links TRBV19 with TRBJ2-4; possibly TRBD2 for D (5 bases). Trimming removed 6 bases from V and 3 bases from J, with 12 bases in between. Germline V gene data show CDR1 as LNHDA and CDR2 as SQIVND (reference sequence). CDR3 length equals 14 residues. CDR3 bases: TGTGCCAGTAGCAACGACGGAGGCAAAAACATTCAGTACTTC. The encoded protein is CASSNDGGKNIQYF.

The chain joins TRBV6-6 to TRBJ2-6; 8 nucleotides align to TRBD1. Germline CDR1 is MNHNY and CDR2 is SVGAGI (reference sequence). Losses at the gene ends were 6 bases for V and 0 bases for J; bases not matched to a gene: 19. This CDR3 region has 21 residues. The CDR3 region is CASRADRVFSQSNSGANVLTF. DNA of the CDR3: TGTGCCAGCAGGGCGGACAGGGTTTTTAGCCAATCTAACTCTGGGGCCAACGTCCTGACTTTC.

This clonotype has at least ten counts. The chain has TRBV19 and TRBJ2-7, with 11 bases lining up with TRBD2. J lost 3 bases, V lost 5 bases, and 6 bases had no gene match. The germline CDR1 and CDR2 sequences are LNHDA and SQIVND (reference sequence). The CDR3 extends over 15 amino acids. The CDR3 DNA reads TGTGCCAGTAGTCCGACTAGCGGGAATTTCTACGAGCAGTACTTC. Residues: CASSPTSGNFYEQYF.

In its sample, this clonotype was seen many times. The chain employs TRBV5-1 and TRBJ2-4; 7 bases map to TRBD1. Unmatched junction bases numbered 10, after V lost 4 bases and J lost 6 bases. Germline CDR1 SGHRS, CDR2 YFSETQ. The length of the CDR3 is 15 residues. CDR3 amino acids: CASSLDLSGGNIQYF. CDR3 nucleotides: TGCGCCAGCAGCCTAGACCTCTCAGGGGGAAACATTCAGTACTTC.

This clonotype was seen many times. The chain employs TRBV29-1 and TRBJ2-3; 15 bases fit TRBD2. Germline lookup yields CDR1 SQVTM and CDR2 ANQGSEA. CDR3 length: 18 residues. The V gene end was trimmed by 3 bases and the J gene end by 7 bases; junction bases not matched to a gene: 14. The CDR3 protein is CSVEGTSGGTGAQHTQYF. The CDR3, as DNA: TGCAGCGTTGAGGGGACTAGCGGGGGGACAGGAGCACAGCATACGCAGTATTTT.

J is TRBJ2-2 and V is TRBV19; D ambiguous. With 0 bases removed from V and 2 bases from J, the gap between germline ends came to 13 bases. The length of the CDR3 is 17 residues. Germline-derived CDR1 and CDR2 are LNHDA and SQIVND (reference sequence). CDR3 residues: CASSIDLGQPNTGELFF. The CDR3 nucleotides read TGTGCCAGTAGTATAGATCTAGGGCAGCCCAACACCGGGGAGCTGTTTTTT. The whole variable domain, remainder taken from reference TRBV19 and TRBJ2-2, is DGGITQSPKYLFRKEGQNVTLSCEQNLNHDAMYWYRQDPGQGLRLIYYSQIVNDFQKGDIAEGYSVSREKKESFPLTVTSAQKNPTAFYLCASSIDLGQPNTGELFFGEGSRLTVL.

Many counts were recorded for this clonotype. This chain uses TRBV7-9 with TRBJ1-1; tentative D call: TRBD1 (5 bases). CDR1 is SEHNR, CDR2 FQNEAQ, per germline (reference sequence). The length of the CDR3 is 15 residues. Deletions cut 2 bases from V and 6 bases from J, with 16 bases between. In nucleotides, the CDR3 is TGTGCCAGCAGCTTACAGGGTCGGAGCGTGGCTGAAGCTTTCTTT. This codes for CASSLQGRSVAEAFF.

Remarks on this clonotype: A junction end diverges from the germline sequence, so it may reflect a read error. The rearrangement joins TRBV19 to TRBJ2-7; 7 positions agree with TRBD1. The CDR3 is 13 amino acids. CDR1 and CDR2 (germline): LNHDA, SQIVND (reference sequence). DNA for the CDR3: TGTGCCTGTAGTCCAGGACAGGTCTATGAGCAGTACTTC. Residues: CACSPGQVYEQYF.